This T cell receptor beta chain appears in the sequencing data of a study of identical twins. The ends were cut back, 4 bases at V and 6 bases at J, with 17 bases in the middle. The germline gives CDR1 SGDLS, CDR2 YYNGEE. This CDR3 comprises 15 residues. TCRdb fed the 5' RACE reads into MiXCR, producing one record per CDR3 protein. The sample comprises around 370,000 distinct CDR3 sequences, around 9% of which are singletons, and 8% to 10% rests with the top ten. Findings and caveats of the study: Twin-shared out-of-frame alpha sequences showed excess low generation probability.

This clonotype was counted at least ten times. Its antigen is unidentified. The sample consisted of naive T cells sorted from blood. The source is a woman in her 50s in good health. This sequence joins TRBV9 and TRBJ2-1; perhaps D is TRBD1 or TRBD2 (5 bases each). CDR3 nucleotides: TGTGCCAGCAGCTTCCGGGACGCGGCCCGCAATGAGCAGTTCTTC. Its protein product is CASSFRDAARNEQFF.